This T cell receptor beta chain was obtained from a study of blood T cell repertoires in COVID-19. Clones were read by immunoSEQ multiplex PCR, and TCRdb kept only the in-frame ones, dropping some. The sample has about 140,000 clones, roughly 84% seen once. The CDR3 runs to 10 residues. The germline CDR1 and CDR2 sequences are SNHLY and FYNNEI. Between the trimmed V and J ends, which lost 8 bases and 11 bases, there was a span of 12 bases. The specimen was peripheral blood. The V call is TRBV2, the J call TRBJ1-1, with TRBD1 as a possible D gene (6 bases). This TCR was recovered from a human donor in a cohort sampled during active COVID-19. CDR3 in amino acids: CASSPGAAFF. The CDR3 DNA reads TGTGCCAGCTCCCCAGGGGCCGCTTTCTTT. The whole variable domain, remainder taken from reference TRBV2 and TRBJ1-1, is EPEVTQTPSHQVTQMGQEVILRCVPISNHLYFYWYRQILGQKVEFLVSFYNNEISEKSEIFDDQFSVERPDGSNFTLKIRSTKLEDSAMYFCASSPGAAFFGQGTRLTVV.